Below, 7 T cell receptor beta chains from the same sample are listed, as sequenced in a study of T cells expressing NK-cell markers. From its re-call of the 5' RACE reads, TCRdb lists each CDR3 protein once, without DNA. Its clone listing holds some 500,000 distinct CDR3 sequences. Sequencing was carried out using blood T cells: a sorted CD56 or NKG2C T cell subset, CD4+ or CD8+ T cells, or bulk PBMC T cells (not recorded which). These receptors were obtained from a woman between 50 and 59 years old in good health.

The V call is TRBV9, the J call TRBJ2-7. CDR1 and CDR2 from the germline V gene are SGDLS and YYNGEE. The CDR3 is made up of 13 amino acids. The CDR3 is CASSVGQPYEQYF.

The V gene is TRBV5-1, the J gene TRBJ2-2; without DNA, the TCRdb call of TRBD1 cannot be checked. Germline loops: CDR1 SGHRS, CDR2 YFSETQ. CDR3 length: 18 amino acids. The CDR3 sequence is CASSPGIGSVLDTGELFF.

This rearrangement joins TRBV7-8 to TRBJ1-3. Germline V lookup: CDR1 SGHVS, CDR2 FQNEAQ. The CDR3 consists of 14 residues. The CDR3 region is CASSLRGVAGTIYF.

V and J are TRBV12-3 or TRBV12-4 and TRBJ1-6. The CDR3 is made up of 15 amino acids. The CDR3 here is CASSLRQPNNSPLHF.

The chain uses TRBV9 and TRBJ2-1. Looked up from germline, CDR1 is SGDLS and CDR2 is YYNGEE. The CDR3 totals 12 residues. CDR3 in amino acids: CASSVAQDEQFF.

The chain joins TRBV6-5 to TRBJ2-4; the TRBD2 assignment by TCRdb is unverifiable without DNA. Germline assignment: CDR1 MNHEY and CDR2 SVGAGI. The CDR3 is 14 amino acids. CDR3: CASSTTGTPNIQYF.

J is TRBJ2-2 and V is TRBV5-6; TCRdb indicates TRBD2, and absent DNA this call remains unverified. CDR1 is SGHDT and CDR2 is YYEEEE in the germline V gene. This CDR3 contains 16 residues. CDR3 amino acids: CASSLGLGSNPGELFF. Full variable domain (missing parts from reference TRBV5-6 and TRBJ2-2): DAGVTQSPTHLIKTRGQQVTLRCSPKSGHDTVSWYQQALGQGPQFIFQYYEEEERQRGNFPDRFSGHQFPNYSSELNVNALLLGDSALYLCASSLGLGSNPGELFFGEGSRLTVL.